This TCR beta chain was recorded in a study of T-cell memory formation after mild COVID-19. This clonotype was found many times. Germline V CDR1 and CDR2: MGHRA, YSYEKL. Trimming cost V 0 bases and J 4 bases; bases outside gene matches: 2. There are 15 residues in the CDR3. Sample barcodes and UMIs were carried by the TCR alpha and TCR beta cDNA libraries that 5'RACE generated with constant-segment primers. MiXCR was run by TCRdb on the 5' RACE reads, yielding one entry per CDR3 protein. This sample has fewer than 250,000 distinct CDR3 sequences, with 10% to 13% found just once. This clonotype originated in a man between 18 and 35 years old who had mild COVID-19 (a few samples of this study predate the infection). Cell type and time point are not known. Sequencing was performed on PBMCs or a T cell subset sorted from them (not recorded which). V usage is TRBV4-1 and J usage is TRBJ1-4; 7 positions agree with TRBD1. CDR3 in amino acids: CASSQEGQINEKLFF. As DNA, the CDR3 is TGCGCCAGCAGCCAAGAGGGACAGATTAATGAAAAACTGTTTTTT.